This T cell receptor beta chain was obtained from a study of CD8+CD57+ T cells in acquired aplastic anemia. In the study overall: Yields of DNA that came from sorted CD4+ and CD8+ cells averaged approximately 3.2 ug.

Unmatched junction bases numbered 0, after V lost 2 bases and J lost 0 bases. The CDR3 is 16 amino acids. The germline V gene has CDR1 SEHNR and CDR2 FQNEAQ (reference sequence). For sequencing, patients were chosen who had shown expansion of CD8+CD57+ cells by flow cytometry. General study results and limits: Over 25 CD8+ CDR3 sequences occurred in both the patients and the controls.

This clonotype has at least ten counts. Its antigen remains unidentified. TCR beta VDJ and CDR3 profiling used genomic DNA as template. TCRdb processed the reads anew with MiXCR; each CDR3 protein has one entry. The repertoire holds just over 450,000 distinct CDR3 sequences, with around 32% as singletons. The clonotype originates from a human donor with aplastic anemia. The chain is built from TRBV7-9 and TRBJ2-3, with TRBD2 identical over 12 bases. The specimen was sorted CD4+, CD8+, or CD8+CD57+ T cells (not recorded which) from PBMCs. CDR3 residues: CASSLTSGRSTDTQYF. The CDR3 DNA follows: TGTGCCAGCAGCTTAACTAGCGGGAGGAGCACAGATACGCAGTATTTT.